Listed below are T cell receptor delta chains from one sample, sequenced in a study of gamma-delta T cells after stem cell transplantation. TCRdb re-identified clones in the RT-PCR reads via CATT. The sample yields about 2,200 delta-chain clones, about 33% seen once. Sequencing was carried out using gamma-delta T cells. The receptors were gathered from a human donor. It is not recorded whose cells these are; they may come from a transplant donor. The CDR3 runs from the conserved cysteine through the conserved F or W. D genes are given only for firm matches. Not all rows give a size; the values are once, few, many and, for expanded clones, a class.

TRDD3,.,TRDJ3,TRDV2,CACGTVGVGDNSWDTRQMFF,TGTGCCTGTGGCACCGTGGGAGTGGGGGATAACTCCTGGGACACCCGACAGATGTTTTTC
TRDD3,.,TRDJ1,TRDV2,CACDRLIMGDTNTDKLIF,TGTGCCTGTGACCGCTTGATAATGGGGGATACCAACACCGATAAACTCATCTTT
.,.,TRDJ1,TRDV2,CARDSMTHRTDKLIF,TGTGCCCGTGACTCAATGACCCACCGCACCGATAAACTCATCTTT
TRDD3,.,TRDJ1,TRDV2,CASFPVGDTGDLGVLGADKLIF,TGTGCCTCCTTTCCCGTGGGGGATACGGGGGACCTGGGCGTCCTCGGTGCCGATAAACTCATCTTT
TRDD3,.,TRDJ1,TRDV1,CALGDLLLGKPDKLIF,TGTGCTCTTGGGGACCTTTTACTGGGGAAGCCCGATAAACTCATCTTT
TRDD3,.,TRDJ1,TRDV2,CACDTISVLGDRVGGDKLIF,TGTGCCTGTGACACCATCAGCGTACTGGGGGATCGAGTGGGGGGCGATAAACTCATCTTT
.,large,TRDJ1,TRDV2,CACDGVGVSDKLIF,TGTGCCTGTGACGGCGTGGGGGTCTCCGATAAACTCATCTTT
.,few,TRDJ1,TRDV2,CACDTVGGGDKLIF,TGTGCCTGTGACACCGTGGGGGGGGGCGATAAACTCATCTTT
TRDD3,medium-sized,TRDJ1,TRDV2,CACDTVGDRSDKLIF,TGTGCCTGTGACACGGTGGGGGATCGGTCCGATAAACTCATCTTT
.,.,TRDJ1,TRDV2,CACDHVGVGGSPPALHTDKLIF,TGTGCCTGTGACCACGTAGGCGTCGGAGGGTCCCCCCCTGCCCTACACACCGATAAACTCATCTTT
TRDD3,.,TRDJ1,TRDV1,CALGELHSLLNDWGIQMYTDKLIF,TGTGCTCTTGGGGAACTCCATTCCCTACTTAATGACTGGGGGATACAAATGTACACCGATAAACTCATCTTT
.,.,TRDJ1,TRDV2,CACDTVGYHNDKLIF,TGTGCCTGTGACACCGTAGGATACCATAACGATAAACTCATCTTT
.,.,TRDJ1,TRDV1,CALGDRFSYAGGEDKLIF,TGTGCTCTTGGGGACCGTTTTTCCTACGCTGGGGGTGAGGATAAACTCATCTTT
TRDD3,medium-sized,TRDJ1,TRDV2,CACDTVGDKMYTDKLIF,TGTGCCTGTGACACCGTGGGGGATAAAATGTACACCGATAAACTCATCTTT
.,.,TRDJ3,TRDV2,CACDTVRTGEGDDSWDTRQMFF,TGTGCCTGTGACACCGTACGTACGGGGGAAGGGGATGACTCCTGGGACACCCGACAGATGTTTTTC
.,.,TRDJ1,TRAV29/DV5,CAASEGERTDKLIF,TGTGCAGCAAGCGAGGGGGAACGGACCGATAAACTCATCTTT
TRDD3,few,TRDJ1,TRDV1,CALGELLGGVTDKLIF,TGTGCTCTTGGAGAGTTACTGGGGGGAGTTACCGATAAACTCATCTTT
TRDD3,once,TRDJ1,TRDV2,CACDGLPGVLGDPEKYTDKLIF,TGTGCCTGTGACGGGCTTCCTGGTGTACTGGGGGACCCAGAGAAGTACACCGATAAACTCATCTTT
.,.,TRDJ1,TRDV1,CALGEDWDYYTDKLIF,TGTGCTCTTGGGGAAGACTGGGACTACTACACCGATAAACTCATCTTT
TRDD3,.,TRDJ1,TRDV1,CALGELVRPTERPERLSYWGIGKLIF,TGTGCTCTTGGGGAACTGGTTCGTCCTACGGAACGCCCGGAACGCCTTTCGTACTGGGGGATAGGGAAACTCATCTTT
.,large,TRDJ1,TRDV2,CACDTWGTDKLIF,TGTGCCTGTGACACCTGGGGGACCGATAAACTCATCTTT
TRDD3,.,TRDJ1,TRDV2,CACDTVGRVILGATTSTDKLIF,TGTGCCTGTGACACCGTAGGAAGGGTCATACTGGGGGCTACGACCTCGACCGATAAACTCATCTTT
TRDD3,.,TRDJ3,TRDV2,CACDQTGGPLASWDTRQMFF,TGTGCCTGTGACCAAACTGGGGGCCCCCTTGCGTCCTGGGACACCCGACAGATGTTTTTC
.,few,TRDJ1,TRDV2,CACDPLANTDKLIF,TGTGCCTGTGACCCGTTGGCCAACACCGATAAACTCATCTTT
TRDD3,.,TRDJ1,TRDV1,CALGAPLGDPGVYTDKLIF,TGTGCTCTTGGGGCTCCACTGGGGGATCCAGGGGTGTACACCGATAAACTCATCTTT